Below, 4 T cell receptor beta chains from the same sample are listed, as sequenced in a study of cytomegalovirus exposure and HLA in healthy donors. The data were produced by immunoSEQ multiplex PCR, yet TCRdb's version contains in-frame clones alone and is incomplete. This sample has about 330,000 clones, with roughly nine tenths found just once. The sample comprised PBMCs. These receptors were taken from a woman in her thirties in good health and CMV-seropositive.

The gene calls are TRBV29-1 and TRBJ1-2, with TRBD1 identical over 7 bases. Germline V gene data show CDR1 as SQVTM and CDR2 as ANQGSEA. V gave up 6 bases and J gave up 4 bases; unmatched junction bases: 8. The CDR3 totals 13 residues. CDR3 in DNA: TGCAGCGTCGAAACGACAGGGCCCTATGGCTACACCTTC. This sequence encodes CSVETTGPYGYTF.

The CDR3 DNA reads as TGTGCCAGCTCCTCACCTGGGGGAAAGAACACCGGGGAGCTGTTTTTT. Its translation is CASSSPGGKNTGELFF. The chain recombines TRBV18 with TRBJ2-2; D may match TRBD1 or TRBD2 (5 bases each). Germline lookup yields CDR1 KGHSH and CDR2 LQKENI. The CDR3 totals 16 residues. With 6 bases removed from V and 1 base from J, the gap between germline ends came to 15 bases.

The V gene is TRBV9, the J gene TRBJ1-5; 7 bases are shared with TRBD1. Germline V gives CDR1 SGDLS, CDR2 YYNGEE. V shed 2 bases and J 3 bases; nucleotides not matched to a gene: 2. The CDR3 runs to 14 residues. For the CDR3, the DNA is TGTGCCAGCAGCGTGGGACAGCACAATCAGCCCCAGCATTTT. Amino acids: CASSVGQHNQPQHF. The variable domain in full, completed from reference TRBV9 and TRBJ1-5, reads DSGVTQTPKHLITATGQRVTLRCSPRSGDLSVYWYQQSLDQGLQFLIQYYNGEERAKGNILERFSAQQFPDLHSELNLSSLELGDSALYFCASSVGQHNQPQHFGDGTRLSIL.

J is TRBJ2-4 and V is TRBV15; D is perhaps TRBD2 (7 bases). Germline lookup yields CDR1 LNHNV and CDR2 YYDKDF (reference sequence). Trimming cost V 5 bases and J 8 bases, with 13 bases left between them. This CDR3 comprises 13 residues. CDR3 in DNA: TGTGCCACCAGCGGCCGGGGGGCGGACATTCAGTACTTC. Translated: CATSGRGADIQYF. The full variable domain, rest sourced from reference TRBV15 and TRBJ2-4, is DAMVIQNPRYQVTQFGKPVTLSCSQTLNHNVMYWYQQKSSQAPKLLFHYYDKDFNNEADTPDNFQSRRPNTSFCFLDIRSPGLGDTAMYLCATSGRGADIQYFGAGTRLSVL.